This TCR beta chain emerged from a study of PD-L1 blockade in urothelial cancer. About the research overall: Blood samples had a median of around 150,000 T cells.

Measured with immunoSEQ multiplex PCR; TCRdb has only the in-frame clones, and not every one. The table lists 100,000 to 150,000 clones, about 83% of them singletons, with around 2.4% in the top ten. The CDR3 loop spans 13 amino acids. After removal of 2 bases from V and 11 bases from J, the junction contained 9 bases not matched to a gene. Looked up from germline, CDR1 is SGHDT and CDR2 is YYEEEE. This sample's time point: peripheral blood 6 weeks after treatment start. The origin of this receptor is a man aged 50-60 years with urothelial cancer. The sample in question was PBMCs, obtained around atezolizumab (anti-PD-L1) treatment. This chain joins TRBV5-6 and TRBJ2-7, with TRBD1 matching over 8 bases. CDR3 region: CASSLRGRDRKYF. In nucleotides, the CDR3 is TGTGCCAGCAGCTTAAGGGGAAGGGACAGGAAGTACTTC.